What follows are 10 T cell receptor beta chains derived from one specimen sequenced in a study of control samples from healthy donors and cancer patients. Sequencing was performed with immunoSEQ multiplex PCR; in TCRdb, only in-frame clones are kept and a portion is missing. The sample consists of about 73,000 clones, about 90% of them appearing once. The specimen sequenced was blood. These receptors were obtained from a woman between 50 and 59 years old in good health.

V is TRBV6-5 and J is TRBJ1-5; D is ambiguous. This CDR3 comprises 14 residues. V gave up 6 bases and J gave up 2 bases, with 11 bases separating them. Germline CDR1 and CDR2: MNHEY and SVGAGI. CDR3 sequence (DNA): TGTGCCAGCAGCTTCGGACGGGGCAATCAGCCCCAGCATTTT. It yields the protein CASSFGRGNQPQHF.

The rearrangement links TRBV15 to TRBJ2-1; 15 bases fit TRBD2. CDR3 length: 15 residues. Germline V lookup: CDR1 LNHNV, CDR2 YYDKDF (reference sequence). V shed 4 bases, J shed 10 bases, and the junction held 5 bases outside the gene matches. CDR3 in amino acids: CATSTGLAGGGEQFF. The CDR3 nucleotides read TGTGCCACCAGCACGGGACTAGCGGGAGGAGGCGAGCAGTTCTTC.

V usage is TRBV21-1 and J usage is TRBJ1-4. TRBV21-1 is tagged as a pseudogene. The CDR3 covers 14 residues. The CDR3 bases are TGTGCCAGCAGCAATAGTGGCTGGGGTGAAAAACTGTTTTTT. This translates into CASSNSGWGEKLFF.

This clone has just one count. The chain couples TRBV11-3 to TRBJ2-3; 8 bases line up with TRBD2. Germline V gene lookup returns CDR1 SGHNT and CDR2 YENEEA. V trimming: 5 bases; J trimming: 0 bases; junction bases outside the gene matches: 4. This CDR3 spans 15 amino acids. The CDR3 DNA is TGTGCCAGCAGCCTTACTAGCGGAAGCACAGATACGCAGTATTTT. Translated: CASSLTSGSTDTQYF.

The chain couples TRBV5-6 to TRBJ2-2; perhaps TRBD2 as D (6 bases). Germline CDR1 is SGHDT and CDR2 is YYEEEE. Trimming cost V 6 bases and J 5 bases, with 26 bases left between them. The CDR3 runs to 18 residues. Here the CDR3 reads CASTKFVTRKIGTGELFF. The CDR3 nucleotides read TGTGCCAGCACTAAATTTGTGACTAGAAAGATTGGTACCGGGGAGCTGTTTTTT.

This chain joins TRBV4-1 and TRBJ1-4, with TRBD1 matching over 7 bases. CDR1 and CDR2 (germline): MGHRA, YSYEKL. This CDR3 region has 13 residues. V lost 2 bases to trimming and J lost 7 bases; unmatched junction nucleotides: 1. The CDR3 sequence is CASSQQGVEKLFF. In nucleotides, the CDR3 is TGCGCCAGCAGCCAACAGGGGGTTGAAAAACTGTTTTTT.

The CDR3, as DNA: TGTGCCAGCCGGGCCTCTGGAAACACCATATATTTT. It encodes CASRASGNTIYF. The chain has TRBV7-9 and TRBJ1-3; D not certain. Trimming took off 8 bases at V and 0 bases at J, with 5 bases between the two ends. From germline, CDR1 is SEHNR and CDR2 FQNEAQ (reference sequence). The CDR3 length is 12 residues.

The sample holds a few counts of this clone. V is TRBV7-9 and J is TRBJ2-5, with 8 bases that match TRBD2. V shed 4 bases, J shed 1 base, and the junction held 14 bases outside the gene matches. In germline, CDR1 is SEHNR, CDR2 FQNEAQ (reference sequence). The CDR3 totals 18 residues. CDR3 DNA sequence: TGTGCCAGCAGCTCCAGCGGGGGCACCGGGAATCGCCAAGAGACCCAGTACTTC. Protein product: CASSSSGGTGNRQETQYF.

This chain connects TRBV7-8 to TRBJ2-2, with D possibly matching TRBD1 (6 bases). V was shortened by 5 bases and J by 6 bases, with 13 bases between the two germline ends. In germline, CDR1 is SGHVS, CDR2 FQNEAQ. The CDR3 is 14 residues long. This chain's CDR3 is CASSAGRGPGELFF. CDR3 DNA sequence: TGTGCCAGCAGCGCTGGCAGGGGCCCCGGGGAGCTGTTTTTT. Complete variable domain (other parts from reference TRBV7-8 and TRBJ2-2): GAGVSQSPRYKVAKRGQDVALRCDPISGHVSLFWYQQALGQGPEFLTYFQNEAQLDKSGLPSDRFFAERPEGSVSTLKIQRTQQEDSAVYLCASSAGRGPGELFFGEGSRLTVL.

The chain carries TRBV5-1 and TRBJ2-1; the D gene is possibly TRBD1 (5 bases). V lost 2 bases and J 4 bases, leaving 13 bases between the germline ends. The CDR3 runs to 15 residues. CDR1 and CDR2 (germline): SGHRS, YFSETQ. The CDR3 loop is CASSLRQSSYNEQFF. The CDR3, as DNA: TGCGCCAGCAGCTTACGACAGTCGTCATACAATGAGCAGTTCTTC.